This entry concerns a single TCR beta chain. Antigen unknown. These data come from a study of blood T cells in healthy people across ages. The wider study: Every two T cells gave about one barcoded beta molecule via template switching. General study findings and limits: Without sorted subsets, naive and antigen-experienced compartments could not be conclusively compared.

No fewer than 5.5 micrograms of total RNA were isolated from every sample. Alongside a J-beta primer mix, a sample-barcoded 5' primer served in a second PCR lasting about 7 to 12 cycles. TCRdb reanalysed the 5' RACE reads using MiXCR and keeps one entry per CDR3 protein. Here the sample spans 540,000 or so distinct CDR3 sequences, roughly a quarter being singletons. CDR1 is MDHEN, CDR2 SYDVKM, per germline. V gave up 3 bases and J gave up 5 bases; unmatched junction bases: 5. The length of the CDR3 is 14 residues. The origin of this receptor is a woman in her 70s in good health. The chain joins TRBV28 to TRBJ2-7; 9 nucleotides line up with TRBD1. The specimen sequenced was blood. The DNA of the CDR3 is TGTGCCAGCAGTTTGCCCGGGACAGGGAACGAGCAGTACTTC. It specifies CASSLPGTGNEQYF.